This entry concerns a single T cell receptor (beta chain). The record originates from a study of blood T cell repertoires in COVID-19. Overall study: Acute and convalescent COVID-19 specimens originated in the United States, Italy and Spain.

Seattle's cohort entered during active infection and was followed longitudinally. Per the original data handling: Estimation of nucleated cell counts relied on the amplification of reference gene primers. Measured with immunoSEQ multiplex PCR; TCRdb has only the in-frame clones, and not every one. Clone size and the V and J calls come from that table; the DNA yielded D and trimming. The table has some 200,000 clones, 82% seen once. This TCR came from a woman aged 70 to 79 with COVID-19, enrolled during active disease. Sequencing used peripheral blood.

The CDR3 nucleotides are TGTGCCAGTAGTATTACGGCAGGGTTATATGGCTACACCTTC. It specifies CASSITAGLYGYTF. The chain combines TRBV19 with TRBJ1-2; maybe TRBD1 (5 bases). In germline, CDR1 is LNHDA, CDR2 SQIVND (reference sequence). CDR3 length: 14 amino acids. Trimming removed 3 bases at V and 5 bases at J, with 13 bases between.